This T cell receptor (beta chain) was sequenced during a study of blood T cells in healthy people across ages. A second PCR, run for about 7 to 12 cycles, used a sample-barcoded 5' primer plus a J-beta primer mix. TCRdb processed the 5' RACE reads anew with MiXCR; each CDR3 protein has one entry. Of hundreds of thousands of distinct CDR3 sequences detected, approximately 59% appear once; the ten largest clones hold over 35%. Russia was home to the donors, healthy Caucasian individuals aged roughly 6 to 95. This sequence originates from a man aged 55 to 69 in good health. The source material was blood.

The CDR3 is CSATDRVGNEQFF. CDR3 coding DNA: TGCAGTGCTACCGACAGGGTGGGCAATGAGCAGTTCTTC. The chain couples TRBV20-1 to TRBJ2-1, with TRBD1 matching 7 bases. Germline V gives CDR1 DFQATT, CDR2 SNEGSKA (reference sequence). The CDR3 spans 13 residues. With V trimmed by 4 bases and J by 6 bases, 6 bases remained unmatched.